This entry concerns a single TCR beta chain. This entry comes from a study of technical replicates of blood from a handful of donors. TCRdb's table, derived via immunoSEQ multiplex PCR, lists solely in-frame clones and lacks some. The sample has approximately 10,000 clones; approximately 93% are singletons. Per germline, CDR1 SGHRS and CDR2 YFSETQ. The V and J ends lost 0 bases and 3 bases, in that order; junction bases with no gene match: 3. The CDR3 sequence is 15 residues long. This clonotype originated in a human donor in good health. This chain joins TRBV5-1 and TRBJ2-7, with 10 bases lining up with TRBD2. Sequenced: PBMCs. CDR3 in amino acids: CASSLEPSGSYEQYF. CDR3 nucleotides: TGCGCCAGCAGCTTGGAGCCTAGCGGGAGCTACGAGCAGTACTTC.